This TCR beta chain comes out of a study of blood T cell repertoires in COVID-19. As for the study in general: The samples span acute and convalescent COVID-19 from the United States, Italy and Spain. PBMCs, B-cell-depleted T cells, or T cells provided the cDNA or gDNA that made up the material.

Clones were read by immunoSEQ multiplex PCR, and TCRdb kept only the in-frame ones, dropping some. The top ten hold under 13% of the sample, which has over 150,000 clones, more than 65% seen once. Germline CDR1 LNHNV, CDR2 YYDKDF (reference sequence). Trimming took 0 bases from V and 6 from J, leaving 17 bases between them. The length of the CDR3 is 17 residues. Only one count was recorded for this clone. Sequenced material: peripheral blood. The rearrangement links TRBV15 to TRBJ2-2; possibly TRBD2 for D (6 bases). This clonotype was obtained from a man in his sixties or seventies with active or convalescent COVID-19. CDR3 protein: CATSRDRGWVDAGELFF. DNA of the CDR3: TGTGCCACCAGCAGAGATCGGGGGTGGGTGGACGCCGGGGAGCTGTTTTTT.